These 20 T cell receptor beta chains originate from one sample sequenced in a study of cytomegalovirus exposure and HLA in healthy donors (dated by TCRdb to the late 2010s). The library was prepared using the immunoSEQ multiplex PCR assay. For the multiplex PCR, a mixture combining 60 forward primers for TCR Vbeta segments and 13 reverse primers for TCR Jbeta segments was used. TCRdb mirrors the immuneACCESS table, restricted to in-frame sequences. Some clones are absent from its copies; in checked studies, under half trace to an unresolved V gene, and the reason for the others is unknown. Within this sample are 140,000 or so clones, with approximately 79% of them counted one time only. About 4.3% of the sample lies in the top ten. Specimen: PBMCs. Receptor source: a man younger than 30 in good health and CMV-seropositive.

This sequence joins TRBV28 and TRBJ2-1, with a tentative D call TRBD2 (6 bases). This CDR3 has 15 residues. V shed 5 bases and J shed 0 bases, with 11 bases lying between them. Germline values: CDR1 MDHEN, CDR2 SYDVKM. The CDR3 region has the DNA TGTGCCAGCAGTGCGGGACTTCCCTCCTACAATGAGCAGTTCTTC. Its protein product is CASSAGLPSYNEQFF.

The chain recombines TRBV6-1 with TRBJ1-2, with 7 bases fitting TRBD1. Trimming took 3 bases from V and 14 from J; bases not matched to a gene: 15. Looked up from germline, CDR1 is MNHNS and CDR2 is SASEGT. The CDR3 runs 14 residues. The CDR3 loop is CASSDSGTVFIRTF. CDR3 bases: TGTGCCAGCAGTGATTCCGGGACAGTTTTTATTCGAACCTTC.

The count of this clone is one. The rearrangement links TRBV28 to TRBJ2-1; weak D call: TRBD2 (5 bases). CDR3 length equals 14 residues. Germline V gene lookup returns CDR1 MDHEN and CDR2 SYDVKM. V lost 1 base, J lost 4 bases, and 8 bases lay in between. The CDR3 sequence: CASSLSGVYNEQFF. CDR3 nucleotides: TGTGCCAGCAGTTTATCCGGGGTTTACAATGAGCAGTTCTTC.

V usage is TRBV15 and J usage is TRBJ1-5; TRBD1 aligns across 7 bases. This CDR3 has 17 amino acids. Germline CDR1 is LNHNV and CDR2 is YYDKDF (reference sequence). The V and J ends lost 0 bases and 4 bases, in that order; junction bases with no gene match: 9. CDR3 sequence reads: CATSRDLGTDLNQPQHF. CDR3 coding DNA: TGTGCCACCAGCAGAGATTTGGGGACAGATTTAAATCAGCCCCAGCATTTT.

V is TRBV7-9 and J is TRBJ2-7; possibly TRBD1 for D (7 bases). Trimming took off 4 bases at V and 1 base at J, with 17 bases between the two ends. This CDR3 has 16 amino acids. Germline V gives CDR1 SEHNR, CDR2 FQNEAQ (reference sequence). CDR3 sequence (DNA): TGTGCCAGCAGCTACCCGGAGGGACAGCCGTCCTACGAGCAGTACTTC. It encodes CASSYPEGQPSYEQYF. Full variable domain (remainder filled in from reference TRBV7-9 and TRBJ2-7): DTGVSQNPRHKITKRGQNVTFRCDPISEHNRLYWYRQTLGQGPEFLTYFQNEAQLEKSRLLSDRFSAERPKGSFSTLEIQRTEQGDSAMYLCASSYPEGQPSYEQYFGPGTRLTVT.

V is TRBV9 and J is TRBJ1-4; 8 positions agree with TRBD1. V shed 3 bases, J shed 8 bases, and the junction held 9 bases outside the gene matches. The germline V gene encodes CDR1 SGDLS and CDR2 YYNGEE. This CDR3 contains 15 residues. The chain's CDR3 is CASSAPDRGSEKLFF. In nucleotides, the CDR3 is TGTGCCAGCAGCGCACCCGACAGGGGAAGCGAAAAACTGTTTTTT.

V is TRBV4-2 and J is TRBJ2-1; 10 bases map to TRBD1. CDR1 and CDR2 from the germline V gene are LGHNA and YNFKEQ. CDR3 length: 19 residues. With 0 bases clipped from V and 3 bases from J, the junction kept 11 bases outside the gene matches. The CDR3 nucleotides read TGTGCCAGCAGCCAAGATTTGGGACAGGGGATATCTAACTACAATGAGCAGTTCTTC. Translation gives CASSQDLGQGISNYNEQFF.

V is TRBV11-2 and J is TRBJ1-5; possible D gene TRBD1, 6 bases. The V gene's germline CDR1 is SGHAT and CDR2 FQNNGV. The CDR3 contains 13 residues. V lost 5 bases to trimming and J lost 4 bases, with 9 bases between them. CDR3 DNA sequence: TGTGCCAGCAGCCGGACAGAAAATCAGCCCCAGCATTTT. It specifies CASSRTENQPQHF.

The J gene is TRBJ1-4, the V gene TRBV15; D gene ambiguous. The V gene's germline CDR1 is LNHNV and CDR2 YYDKDF (reference sequence). This CDR3 is built from 15 residues. Trimming stripped 0 bases from V and 2 bases from J, with 7 bases between. This CDR3 reads CATSRDGRTNEKLFF. The DNA of the CDR3 is TGTGCCACCAGCAGAGATGGGAGGACTAATGAAAAACTGTTTTTT.

V and J are TRBV28 and TRBJ1-2; a possible D gene is TRBD1 (5 bases). The CDR3 totals 13 residues. Germline CDR1 reads MDHEN; CDR2 reads SYDVKM. The ends were cut back, 4 bases at V and 7 bases at J, with 13 bases in the middle. CDR3 protein: CASSSSPGFGYTF. DNA of the CDR3: TGTGCCAGCAGTTCCTCCCCAGGGTTTGGCTACACCTTC.

The chain combines TRBV5-1 with TRBJ1-3; D uncertain. The V gene lost 1 base and the J gene lost 2 bases, with 7 bases spanning the gap. Germline lookup yields CDR1 SGHRS and CDR2 YFSETQ. The CDR3 has 14 residues. CDR3 coding DNA: TGCGCCAGCAGCTTGTCGGTTCCTGGAAACACCATATATTTT. Translating gives CASSLSVPGNTIYF.

This clone was detected a few times. The J gene is TRBJ1-5, the V gene TRBV6-1; 9 bases match TRBD1. With 4 bases clipped from V and 5 bases from J, the junction kept 6 bases outside the gene matches. Germline V gene data show CDR1 as MNHNS and CDR2 as SASEGT. The length of the CDR3 is 15 residues. The CDR3 DNA reads TGTGCCAGCAGTGGGTCACAGGGGGCGGATCAGCCCCAGCATTTT. Translating gives CASSGSQGADQPQHF.

The gene calls are TRBV4-2 and TRBJ1-2, with TRBD1 matching 10 bases. This CDR3 is 16 amino acids long. Per the germline V gene, CDR1 is LGHNA and CDR2 is YNFKEQ. Trimming took 2 bases from V and 4 from J; bases not matched to a gene: 7. The CDR3 here is CASSQPTGGSGYGYTF. CDR3 bases: TGTGCCAGCAGCCAACCGACAGGGGGCAGTGGCTATGGCTACACCTTC.

The genes are TRBV28 and TRBJ1-3; the D gene is possibly TRBD1 (5 bases). The CDR3 loop spans 15 amino acids. The germline V gene has CDR1 MDHEN and CDR2 SYDVKM. Deletions cut 6 bases from V and 0 bases from J, with 12 bases between. CDR3: CASSRWGGSGNTIYF. CDR3 nucleotide sequence: TGTGCCAGCAGCCGATGGGGGGGCTCTGGAAACACCATATATTTT.

The rearrangement links TRBV2 to TRBJ1-5, with D tentatively TRBD1 (6 bases). From germline, CDR1 is SNHLY and CDR2 FYNNEI. CDR3 size: 14 residues. V lost 5 bases, J lost 4 bases, and 12 bases lay in between. The CDR3 DNA reads as TGTGCCAGCAGTCTCAGGGGCGGTAATCAGCCCCAGCATTTT. It is translated as CASSLRGGNQPQHF.

V and J are TRBV27 and TRBJ1-5; a weak D match, TRBD1 (6 bases). CDR3 size: 13 residues. V was clipped by 5 bases and J by 6 bases, with 11 bases between them. Germline lookup yields CDR1 MNHEY and CDR2 SMNVEV (reference sequence). CDR3 bases: TGTGCCAGCAGTCCCACCAGGGGTCAGCCCCAGCATTTT. It yields the protein CASSPTRGQPQHF.

V usage is TRBV5-1 and J usage is TRBJ2-5; D may be TRBD1 (7 bases). Near its end, the DNA agrees better with TRBJ2-7, so the J call may be wrong. CDR3 length: 14 amino acids. Germline CDR1 and CDR2: SGHRS and YFSETQ. The CDR3 DNA sequence: TGCGCCAGCAGCCGGCGGGACAGCGCCTACGAGCAGTACTTC. This encodes CASSRRDSAYEQYF.

The V and J genes are TRBV28 and TRBJ1-2, with D uncertain. Trimming shortened V by 2 bases and J by 8 bases, and 15 bases separated the two germline ends. The CDR3 spans 14 residues. Looked up from germline, CDR1 is MDHEN and CDR2 is SYDVKM. CDR3: CASSLRAGIRGYTF. The CDR3 nucleotides are TGTGCCAGCAGTTTACGTGCCGGGATACGGGGCTACACCTTC.

The chain has TRBV5-1 and TRBJ2-2; 8 positions match TRBD1. Germline V lookup: CDR1 SGHRS, CDR2 YFSETQ. V dropped 3 bases and J dropped 10; count of bases not matched to a gene: 14. The CDR3 runs 16 residues. The CDR3 loop reads CASSWGDRWSREELFF. The CDR3, as DNA: TGCGCCAGCAGCTGGGGGGACAGGTGGTCGAGAGAGGAGCTGTTTTTT.

The V call is TRBV30, the J call TRBJ1-1; 9 positions agree with TRBD1. Trimming cost V 5 bases and J 1 base; bases outside gene matches: 14. CDR1 is GTSNPN and CDR2 is SVGIG in the germline V gene (reference sequence). The CDR3 extends over 17 amino acids. The CDR3, as DNA: TGTGCCTGGCAATACCCTAACAGGGGGCACGGGAACACTGAAGCTTTCTTT. Its translation: CAWQYPNRGHGNTEAFF.